The rows below give T cell receptor beta chains drawn from one sample of a study of regulatory T cells in long-lasting Graves disease. TCRdb called the multiplex PCR reads again in MiXCR, with one record for every CDR3 protein. The sample carries some 560,000 distinct CDR3 sequences, about 16% recorded once. This sample also belongs to another study, concerning T cells in Graves' hyperthyroidism and ophthalmopathy.

The sample was peripheral blood mononuclear cells (PBMCs), taken at new diagnosis, from a patient treated with antithyroid drugs. Receptors were obtained from a woman aged 40-60 years with Graves disease. Each CDR3 is given with its conserved first and last residue. Fields, in order: clone size, D gene, V gene, J gene, CDR3 DNA, CDR3 protein. D genes are given only for firm matches. Rows may omit the clone size; those that give it use once, few, many or a size class.

.	TRBD1	TRBV12-3/TRBV12-4	TRBJ2-1	TGTGCCAGCAGAACCGGACAGGGGTTTAACAATGAGCAGTTCTTC	CASRTGQGFNNEQFF
many	.	TRBV6-1	TRBJ2-1	TGTGCCAGCAGTGAAGCGCAGGGGTGGTTTAGTCTGTTCTTC	CASSEAQGWFSLFF
many	TRBD1	TRBV2	TRBJ1-1	TGTGCCAGCAGTCGAACAGGGGTTACTGAAGCTTTCTTT	CASSRTGVTEAFF
once	.	TRBV28	TRBJ1-2	TGTGCCAGCAGTTTAGTCCCCCCCAGGCCCTCGGGCTACACCTTC	CASSLVPPRPSGYTF
few	TRBD1	TRBV20-1	TRBJ2-5	TGCAGTGTAGTATGGGGACAGATACAAGAGACCCAGTACTTC	CSVVWGQIQETQYF
few	TRBD1	TRBV4-1	TRBJ2-7	TGCGCCAGCAGCCTTCAACCAGGGACAGCTAACTACGAGCAGTACTTC	CASSLQPGTANYEQYF
many	.	TRBV11-2	TRBJ1-5	TGTGCCAGCAGCTTAGTACCCCAGGGACAGCCCCAGCATTTT	CASSLVPQGQPQHF
many	.	TRBV27	TRBJ1-2	TGTGCCAGCAGTCCGCAGGCGGGGGTGGGCTACACCTTC	CASSPQAGVGYTF
.	.	TRBV4-1	TRBJ2-1	TGCGCCAGCAGCCGAATCCTAGGTGAAGAGCAGTTCTTC	CASSRILGEEQFF
few	.	TRBV7-9	TRBJ2-2	TGTGCCAGCAGCGCCGATGGCCTCGGGGAGCTGTTTTTT	CASSADGLGELFF
few	.	TRBV18	TRBJ2-7	TGTGCCAGCTCACCACGAGGGTCGGCCTCCTACGAGCAGTACTTC	CASSPRGSASYEQYF
.	.	TRBV19	TRBJ2-7	TGTGCCAGTCCTCTTCGGTGGGGCTACGAGCAGTACTTC	CASPLRWGYEQYF
.	.	TRBV10-3	TRBJ2-2	TGTGCCATCAGTGACCCGGGTCTTAGGACGAACACCGGGGAGCTGTTTTTT	CAISDPGLRTNTGELFF
few	.	TRBV25-1	TRBJ1-4	TGTGCCAGCAGTGATCTCCAGGGTCCCCATGAAAAACTGTTTTTT	CASSDLQGPHEKLFF